Detailed here is one TCR beta chain. Its recognized antigen is unknown. Base qualities were left out, and no much larger clone turns up one base away. Whole blood was collected in K2EDTA tubes by collaborating institutions according to the institutions' own protocols. For TCRbeta analysis, collaborators shipped samples in one of three forms: frozen whole blood, isolated PBMCs, or DNA extracted from either of those sample types. Including cysteine and phenylalanine, the CDR3 has 14 amino acids. Only CDR3 DNA remains: 42 bases, in frame from the first base. The germline V gene sets CDR1 to SGHTA and CDR2 to FQGNSA. V is trimmed back by 6 bases and J by 5 bases, and the junction contains 6 bases that no gene match accounts for. The record originates from a study of blood T cell repertoires in COVID-19 (dated by TCRdb to the early 2020s). In the study overall: Collaborator samples came from the United States, Italy and Spain and covered acute and convalescent phases of COVID-19. The prospective study material was composed of cDNA or gDNA derived from T cells, B-cell-depleted T cells, or PBMCs. The dataset comprised deeply sampled blood TCRbeta repertoires from subjects exposed to, actively infected with, or recovered from COVID-19. The repertoires were released in a freely available public database meant as a resource for research on the immune response to SARS-CoV-2. The samples were drawn from the first 160 participants of the ongoing ImmuneRACE study and from under 1,500 subjects provided by 6 global collaborators. Nearly every sample came with metadata listing a de-identified subject ID, COVID-19 status, age in years and sex. HLA class I and class II types, where available, came from metadata supplied by the sample provider rather than from assay-based typing.

The paper's findings and limits, for the study overall: How much clinical and demographic metadata was included differed by source and by participant, and the metadata was provided uncurated.

TCRbeta CDR3 regions were amplified from genomic DNA using the immunoSEQ Assay, a bias-controlled multiplex PCR. The paper's processing steps were these. The number of nucleated cells in each sample was estimated from the amplification of reference gene primers within the assay. Sequence reads were collapsed and filtered to measure the absolute abundance of every unique TCRbeta CDR3 rearrangement. For each sample, productive Simpson clonality was calculated by taking the square root of Simpson's diversity index across productive rearrangements. Entries here come from immuneACCESS through TCRdb and include only in-frame sequences with V and J called. Some clones fail to appear in such tables; in the studies checked, an unresolved V gene covers under half of the shortfall, and the cause of the remainder is unknown. For V, J and clone size, that table is used; D and trimming come from the DNA. The sample table shows 250,000 to 300,000 clones, and around 80% are seen once. The ten largest clones take up 4.2% of the sample.

This receptor chain uses TRBV7-2 and TRBJ2-2, and 7 bases in between align with TRBD1. The sample consisted of peripheral blood. The source of this sequence is a man aged 55 to 69 with acute or convalescent COVID-19. The DNA sequence is given as TGTGCCAGCAGATCGACAGGGTGGACCGGGGAGCTGTTTTTT. Translated, this gives CASRSTGWTGELFF.